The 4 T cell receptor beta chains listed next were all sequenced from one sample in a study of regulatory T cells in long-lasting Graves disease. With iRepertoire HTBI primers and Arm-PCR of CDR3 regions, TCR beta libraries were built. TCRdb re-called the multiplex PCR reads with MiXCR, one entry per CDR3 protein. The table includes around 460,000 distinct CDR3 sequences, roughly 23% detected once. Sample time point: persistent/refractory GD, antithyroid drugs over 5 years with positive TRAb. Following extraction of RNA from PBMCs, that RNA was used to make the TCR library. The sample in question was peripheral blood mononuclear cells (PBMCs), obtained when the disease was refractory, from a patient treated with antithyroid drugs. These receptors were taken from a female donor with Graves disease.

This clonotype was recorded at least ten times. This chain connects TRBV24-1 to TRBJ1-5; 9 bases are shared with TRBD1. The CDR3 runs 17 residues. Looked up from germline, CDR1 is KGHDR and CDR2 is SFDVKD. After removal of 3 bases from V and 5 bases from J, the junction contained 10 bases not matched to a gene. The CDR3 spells CATSDASGTGWHQPQHF. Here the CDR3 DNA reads TGTGCCACCAGTGATGCGTCCGGGACAGGGTGGCATCAGCCCCAGCATTTT.

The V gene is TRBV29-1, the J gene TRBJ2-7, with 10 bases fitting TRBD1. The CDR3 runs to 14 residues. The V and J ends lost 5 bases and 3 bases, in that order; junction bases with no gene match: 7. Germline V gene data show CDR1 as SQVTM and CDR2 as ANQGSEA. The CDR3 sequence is CSVTRQGAFYEQYF. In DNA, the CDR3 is TGCAGCGTTACCAGACAGGGGGCTTTCTACGAGCAGTACTTC.

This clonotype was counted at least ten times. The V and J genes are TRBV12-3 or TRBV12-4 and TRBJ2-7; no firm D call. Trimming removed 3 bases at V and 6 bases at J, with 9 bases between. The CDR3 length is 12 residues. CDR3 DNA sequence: TGTGCCAGCAGTTTCTGGGCTCTCGAGCAGTACTTC. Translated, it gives CASSFWALEQYF.

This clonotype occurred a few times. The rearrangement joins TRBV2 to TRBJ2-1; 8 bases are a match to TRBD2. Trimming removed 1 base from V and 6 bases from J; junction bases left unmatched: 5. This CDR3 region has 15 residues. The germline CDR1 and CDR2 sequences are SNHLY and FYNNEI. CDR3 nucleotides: TGTGCCAGCAGTGAAGAAGGTAGCGGGGTCAATGAGCAGTTCTTC. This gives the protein CASSEEGSGVNEQFF.